The 30 T cell receptor beta chains listed next were all sequenced from one sample in a study of blood T cell repertoires in COVID-19. Data came from immunoSEQ multiplex PCR; TCRdb stores just in-frame clones and leaves some out. Of approximately 200,000 clones detected, 87% appear once; the ten largest clones hold approximately 6.2%. The material sequenced was peripheral blood. Receptors were obtained from a man in his 60s who had recovered from COVID-19.

The rearrangement links TRBV2 to TRBJ2-5, with 7 bases fitting TRBD2. The CDR3 sequence is 16 residues long. The trim removed 4 bases at V and 0 bases at J, leaving 8 bases unmatched. Germline V gene data show CDR1 as SNHLY and CDR2 as FYNNEI. The CDR3 coding sequence is TGTGCCAGCAGTGCGGGAGGTCAGATGTACCAAGAGACCCAGTACTTC. It yields the protein CASSAGGQMYQETQYF.

The gene calls are TRBV4-3 and TRBJ2-1, with D possibly TRBD2 on 6 matching bases. This CDR3 has 13 residues. Trimming cost V 1 base and J 8 bases, with 9 bases left between them. The germline gives CDR1 LGHNA, CDR2 YSLEER. CDR3 in DNA: TGCGCCAGCAGCCAAGCGCCGGGGGATGAGCAGTTCTTC. Translated, it gives CASSQAPGDEQFF.

The rearrangement links TRBV10-2 to TRBJ1-6; D is undetermined. The germline CDR1 and CDR2 sequences are WSHSY and SAAADI. This CDR3 has 14 amino acids. Deletions cut 6 bases from V and 6 bases from J, with 12 bases between. CDR3 sequence reads: CASREARGNSPLHF. The CDR3 DNA follows: TGCGCCAGCAGAGAAGCCCGTGGTAATTCACCCCTCCACTTT.

The CDR3 DNA is TGTGCCAGCAGTTTAACCGGACTTCCTAATCAGCCCCAGCATTTT. This encodes CASSLTGLPNQPQHF. The chain carries TRBV27 and TRBJ1-5; no clear D gene. Germline V gene data show CDR1 as MNHEY and CDR2 as SMNVEV (reference sequence). This CDR3 contains 15 residues. V gave up 2 bases and J gave up 4 bases, with 12 bases separating them.

J is TRBJ2-2 and V is TRBV11-2; 7 nucleotides match TRBD2. The V gene end was trimmed by 6 bases and the J gene end by 1 base; junction bases not matched to a gene: 14. CDR1 and CDR2 from the germline V gene are SGHAT and FQNNGV. This CDR3 is 18 amino acids long. The CDR3 coding sequence is TGTGCCAGCAGTTCCCTCGGGTGGCCTAGCGGGAACACCGGGGAGCTGTTTTTT. Its translation is CASSSLGWPSGNTGELFF. Using reference TRBV11-2 and TRBJ2-2 for the parts outside the CDR3, the full variable domain is EAGVAQSPRYKIIEKRQSVAFWCNPISGHATLYWYQQILGQGPKLLIQFQNNGVVDDSQLPKDRFSAERLKGVDSTLKIQPAKLEDSAVYLCASSSLGWPSGNTGELFFGEGSRLTVL.

The chain uses TRBV5-1 and TRBJ2-7, with a possible D match to TRBD2 (7 bases). Trimming took off 5 bases at V and 2 bases at J, with 14 bases between the two ends. This CDR3 has 14 residues. CDR1 and CDR2 (germline): SGHRS, YFSETQ. The CDR3: CASRRGGRPYEQYF. For the CDR3, the DNA is TGCGCCAGCAGGAGGGGGGGCCGGCCCTACGAGCAGTACTTC.

In its sample, this clone was seen once. The V gene is TRBV4-1, the J gene TRBJ2-3, with 7 positions matching TRBD2. V shed 4 bases, J shed 3 bases, and the junction held 7 bases outside the gene matches. The CDR3 sequence is 15 residues long. Germline CDR1 reads MGHRA; CDR2 reads YSYEKL. The CDR3 bases are TGCGCCAGCAGCCCCCTCGGCGGGGGAACAGATACGCAGTATTTT. It codes for CASSPLGGGTDTQYF.

The chain carries TRBV28 and TRBJ1-2; D is undetermined. The V gene's germline CDR1 is MDHEN and CDR2 SYDVKM. V was shortened by 3 bases and J by 4 bases, with 12 bases between the two germline ends. This CDR3 region has 14 residues. In nucleotides, the CDR3 is TGTGCCAGCAGTTTTAGTACAGATGGCTATGGCTACACCTTC. Amino acid sequence: CASSFSTDGYGYTF.

The chain uses TRBV7-3 and TRBJ2-3; tentatively, D is TRBD2 (6 bases). Trimming stripped 5 bases from V and 3 bases from J, with 12 bases between. This CDR3 is built from 14 residues. Germline CDR1 SGHTA, CDR2 FQGTGA. CDR3 sequence reads: CASSPGGATDTQYF. Here the CDR3 DNA reads TGTGCCAGCAGCCCGGGCGGGGCTACAGATACGCAGTATTTT.

CDR3 residues: CASSRDRGHHEQYF. In nucleotides, the CDR3 is TGTGCCAGCAGCCGGGACAGGGGGCATCACGAGCAGTACTTC. The chain uses TRBV7-3 and TRBJ2-7, with 12 bases aligning to TRBD1. Germline values: CDR1 SGHTA, CDR2 FQGTGA. The CDR3 has 14 residues. V lost 5 bases, J lost 5 bases, and 4 bases stayed unmatched.

V gene TRBV12-5 combines with J gene TRBJ1-2; perhaps TRBD1 as D (6 bases). Germline lookup yields CDR1 LGHNT and CDR2 FRNRAP. V shed 7 bases and J shed 5 bases, with 20 bases lying between them. The CDR3 is made up of 15 amino acids. CDR3 protein: CASAAGRGLLYGYTF. DNA for the CDR3: TGTGCTAGTGCCGCAGGGCGGGGGCTCCTATATGGCTACACCTTC. Full variable domain (remainder filled in from reference TRBV12-5 and TRBJ1-2): DARVTQTPRHKVTEMGQEVTMRCQPILGHNTVFWYRQTMMQGLELLAYFRNRAPLDDSGMPKDRFSAEMPDATLATLKIQPSEPRDSAVYFCASAAGRGLLYGYTFGSGTRLTVV.

The rearrangement joins TRBV19 to TRBJ1-2, with 10 positions matching TRBD1. Germline lookup yields CDR1 LNHDA and CDR2 SQIVND (reference sequence). The CDR3 totals 15 residues. The V gene end was trimmed by 6 bases and the J gene end by 8 bases; junction bases not matched to a gene: 12. As DNA, the CDR3 is TGTGCCAGTAGAGACCAGAGACAGGGGGCAATGGGCTACACCTTC. Its protein product is CASRDQRQGAMGYTF.

The rearrangement links TRBV19 to TRBJ1-5, with a tentative D call TRBD1 (5 bases). Per germline, CDR1 LNHDA and CDR2 SQIVND (reference sequence). This CDR3 comprises 15 residues. Trimming removed 5 bases from V and 5 bases from J, with 16 bases in between. The CDR3 loop reads CASSHLPRADQPQHF. The CDR3 nucleotides read TGTGCCAGTAGTCACCTACCCAGGGCGGATCAGCCCCAGCATTTT.

The chain joins TRBV9 to TRBJ1-4; D is perhaps TRBD1 (6 bases). The CDR3 contains 15 residues. In germline, CDR1 is SGDLS, CDR2 YYNGEE. Trimming pared 0 bases from V and 8 bases from J, leaving 14 bases between. For the CDR3, the DNA is TGTGCCAGCAGCGTAGGTAATACAGGGCAAGAAAAACTGTTTTTT. Translating it yields CASSVGNTGQEKLFF. The whole variable domain, remainder taken from reference TRBV9 and TRBJ1-4, is DSGVTQTPKHLITATGQRVTLRCSPRSGDLSVYWYQQSLDQGLQFLIQYYNGEERAKGNILERFSAQQFPDLHSELNLSSLELGDSALYFCASSVGNTGQEKLFFGSGTQLSVL.

The chain has TRBV7-2 and TRBJ1-4; D ambiguous. The CDR3 is 15 amino acids. V shed 5 bases and J shed 0 bases, with 10 bases lying between them. From germline, CDR1 is SGHTA and CDR2 FQGNSA. This CDR3 reads CASSPKPATNEKLFF. CDR3 nucleotides: TGTGCCAGCAGCCCCAAGCCTGCAACTAATGAAAAACTGTTTTTT.

About this clone: One base away lies a much larger clone, so this may be a sequencing read error. The same CDR3 is also encoded by other DNA sequences in this sample. V and J are TRBV5-5 and TRBJ2-1; 9 bases line up with TRBD2. V dropped 2 bases and J dropped 9; count of bases not matched to a gene: 6. The CDR3 has 14 residues. In germline, CDR1 is SGHKS, CDR2 YYEKEE (reference sequence). The CDR3 DNA reads as TGTGCCAGCAGCTTTCTAGCGGGATGGTCTGAGCAGTTCTTC. This translates into CASSFLAGWSEQFF.

The genes are TRBV20-1 and TRBJ1-5, with a possible D match to TRBD1 (5 bases). The ends were cut back, 3 bases at V and 11 bases at J, with 17 bases in the middle. Per the germline V gene, CDR1 is DFQATT and CDR2 is SNEGSKA (reference sequence). The CDR3 is made up of 13 amino acids. The CDR3 DNA follows: TGCAGTGCTAGTTTGGGAATGGCCAGGGCCCAGCATTTT. This translates into CSASLGMARAQHF.

V is TRBV10-3 and J is TRBJ1-3; D gene unclear. V dropped 10 bases and J dropped 0 bases, with 13 bases sitting between them. The germline V gene encodes CDR1 ENHRY and CDR2 SYGVKD. This CDR3 has 14 amino acids. CDR3 sequence: CATRSGSSGNTIYF. CDR3 in DNA: TGTGCCACCCGTTCGGGGAGCTCTGGAAACACCATATATTTT.

This clone was recorded a few times. The rearrangement joins TRBV24-1 to TRBJ2-1; the match to TRBD1 covers 7 bases. The V segment lost 4 bases and the J segment 15 bases; nucleotides outside the gene matches: 8. Germline CDR1 reads KGHDR; CDR2 reads SFDVKD. The CDR3 consists of 12 residues. CDR3 DNA sequence: TGTGCCACCAGTGAAGGGGACCCAGGGGGGTTCTTC. This translates into CATSEGDPGGFF.

The J gene is TRBJ1-5, the V gene TRBV30; D remains ambiguous. The CDR3 runs to 13 residues. Trimming stripped 5 bases from V and 1 base from J, with 9 bases between. Germline values: CDR1 GTSNPN, CDR2 SVGIG (reference sequence). CDR3 protein: CAWGPESNQPQHF. Here the CDR3 DNA reads TGTGCCTGGGGACCGGAGAGCAATCAGCCCCAGCATTTT.

A single count supports this clone. The CDR3 protein is CASSLWYKDIPYEQYF. The CDR3, as DNA: TGTGCCAGCAGCTTATGGTATAAGGACATCCCCTACGAGCAGTACTTC. The chain has TRBV5-8 and TRBJ2-7; perhaps TRBD1 as D (5 bases). With 2 bases removed from V and 2 bases from J, the gap between germline ends came to 17 bases. This CDR3 has 16 residues. The V gene's germline CDR1 is SGHTS and CDR2 YDEGEE.

This clone has more than one count but fewer than ten. This chain uses TRBV30 with TRBJ1-5, with D unresolved. CDR1 and CDR2 from the germline V gene are GTSNPN and SVGIG (reference sequence). V lost 3 bases and J 1 base, leaving 13 bases between the germline ends. The CDR3 spans 15 residues. The CDR3: CAWSGGIVSNQPQHF. The DNA of the CDR3 is TGTGCCTGGAGCGGAGGGATTGTGAGCAATCAGCCCCAGCATTTT.

The J gene is TRBJ2-5, the V gene TRBV7-2, with 9 bases identical to TRBD2. This CDR3 contains 14 residues. The V gene end was trimmed by 1 base and the J gene end by 6 bases; junction bases not matched to a gene: 3. The germline gives CDR1 SGHTA, CDR2 FQGNSA. Here the CDR3 DNA reads TGTGCCAGCAGCTTAGGGACTAGCGAAAAGACCCAGTACTTC. As protein: CASSLGTSEKTQYF.

The genes are TRBV25-1 and TRBJ1-2; TRBD1 agrees at 9 bases. The V gene's germline CDR1 is MGHDK and CDR2 SYGVNS. Trimming at V came to 8 bases and at J to 8 bases, leaving 9 bases not matched to a gene. The CDR3 extends over 13 amino acids. The CDR3 DNA reads as TGTGCCAGCCATGGAGGACAGGGGAGGGGCTACACCTTC. Translation gives CASHGGQGRGYTF.

The rearrangement links TRBV2 to TRBJ1-2; no definite D call. V lost 2 bases to trimming and J lost 4 bases, with 11 bases between them. CDR3 length equals 14 residues. Germline CDR1 SNHLY, CDR2 FYNNEI. Here the CDR3 reads CASSEMRVGYGYTF. The CDR3 bases are TGTGCCAGCAGTGAAATGAGGGTAGGCTATGGCTACACCTTC.

The CDR3, as DNA: TGTGCCAGCAGTTCACTAAGCGGGGCTGCCTACGAGCAGTACTTC. It specifies CASSSLSGAAYEQYF. V and J are TRBV28 and TRBJ2-7; 7 bases fit TRBD2. V was pared by 4 bases and J by 2 bases, with 8 bases of the junction left unmatched. CDR1 and CDR2 from the germline V gene are MDHEN and SYDVKM. This CDR3 comprises 15 residues.

The chain couples TRBV3-1 (or the pseudogene TRBV3-2) to TRBJ1-1; 9 nucleotides agree with TRBD1. Germline loops: CDR1 LGHDT, CDR2 YNNKEL (reference sequence). Germline trimming cut 2 bases from V and 1 base from J; bases unmatched to any gene: 5. This CDR3 region has 16 residues. The CDR3 nucleotides read TGTGCCAGCAGCCAACCACGGACAGGGGCGAACACTGAAGCTTTCTTT. Residues: CASSQPRTGANTEAFF.

The chain combines TRBV7-2 with TRBJ1-6; maybe TRBD1 (5 bases). The CDR3 has 18 amino acids. V was cut by 4 bases and J by 3 bases, with 19 bases left in between. Germline-derived CDR1 and CDR2 are SGHTA and FQGNSA. The CDR3 DNA follows: TGTGCCAGCAGCTCCCCCCCCGGGGGTCCTAGCTATAATTCACCCCTCCACTTT. Protein product: CASSSPPGGPSYNSPLHF.

The J gene is TRBJ1-6, the V gene TRBV5-4; TRBD1 agrees at 9 bases. The germline V gene has CDR1 SGHNT and CDR2 YYREEE (reference sequence). The CDR3 runs to 14 residues. J was trimmed by 10 bases and V by 5 bases; bases with no gene match: 7. The CDR3 reads CASRSDRGNSPLHF. DNA for the CDR3: TGTGCCAGCAGGTCTGACAGGGGGAACTCACCCCTCCACTTT.

The CDR3 loop is CASSQGPGGLGSSTEAFF. Here the CDR3 DNA reads TGCGCCAGCAGCCAAGGCCCGGGTGGACTGGGGAGCAGCACTGAAGCTTTCTTT. This chain connects TRBV4-1 to TRBJ1-1, with D unclear. Trimming removed 1 base from V and 4 bases from J, with 22 bases in between. The CDR3 is 18 residues long. Looked up from germline, CDR1 is MGHRA and CDR2 is YSYEKL.